These 8 T cell receptor beta chains originate from one sample sequenced in a study of regulatory T cells in long-lasting Graves disease. Time point meaning: newly diagnosed GD, antithyroid drugs for less than 3 months. Researchers made the TCR library from RNA that was extracted from PBMCs. Construction of the TCR beta libraries employed iRepertoire HTBI primers in conjunction with Arm-PCR of CDR3 regions. From the multiplex PCR reads, TCRdb called clonotypes with MiXCR, one entry per CDR3 protein. In the table there are 450,000 to 650,000 distinct CDR3 sequences, more than 15% of which are singletons. The same specimen was also included in a second study, on T cells in Graves' hyperthyroidism and ophthalmopathy.

The sample was peripheral blood mononuclear cells (PBMCs), taken at new diagnosis, from a patient treated with antithyroid drugs. These receptors were taken from a woman aged 35-65 years with Graves disease.

This clonotype was counted at least ten times. The chain carries TRBV3-1 and TRBJ2-1; maybe TRBD2 (5 bases). CDR3 length equals 12 residues. V was pared by 2 bases and J by 9 bases, with 8 bases between. Germline V gene data show CDR1 as LGHDT and CDR2 as YNNKEL (reference sequence). Written as DNA, the CDR3 is TGTGCCAGCAGCCAAATAGGGAGTGAGCAGTTCTTC. Its translation is CASSQIGSEQFF.

This clonotype was seen many times. V gene TRBV18 combines with J gene TRBJ1-3; D unresolved. With 2 bases removed from V and 0 bases from J, the gap between germline ends came to 2 bases. Germline CDR1 is KGHSH and CDR2 is LQKENI. The CDR3 is made up of 13 amino acids. The CDR3 spells CASSPVSGNTIYF. In nucleotides, the CDR3 is TGTGCCAGCTCACCAGTCTCTGGAAACACCATATATTTT. The whole variable domain, remainder taken from reference TRBV18 and TRBJ1-3, is NAGVMQNPRHLVRRRGQEARLRCSPMKGHSHVYWYRQLPEEGLKFMVYLQKENIIDESGMPKERFSAEFPKEGPSILRIQQVVRGDSAAYFCASSPVSGNTIYFGEGSWLTVV.

The chain links TRBV5-1 to TRBJ1-2; no definite D call. The V and J ends lost 3 bases and 2 bases respectively, with 8 bases between them. The germline V gene has CDR1 SGHRS and CDR2 YFSETQ. The CDR3 is 13 residues long. The CDR3 loop reads CASSSYPNYGYTF. The CDR3 DNA reads as TGCGCCAGCAGCTCTTACCCCAACTATGGCTACACCTTC.

This clonotype was picked up many times. The genes are TRBV15 and TRBJ1-5; D not certain. Germline V CDR1 and CDR2: LNHNV, YYDKDF (reference sequence). Between the trimmed V and J ends, which lost 4 bases and 2 bases, there was a span of 15 bases. The CDR3 runs 16 residues. DNA of the CDR3: TGTGCCACCAGCAACCACTTCCCCGGCGGCAATCAGCCCCAGCATTTT. Its protein is CATSNHFPGGNQPQHF.

This chain connects TRBV7-6 to TRBJ2-5; D unclear. CDR1 is SGHVS and CDR2 is FNYEAQ in the germline V gene. The V end was cut by 1 base, the J end by 3 bases, with 6 bases between. The CDR3 has 13 residues. CDR3 in amino acids: CASSLGTKETQYF. The CDR3 bases are TGTGCCAGCAGCTTAGGCACTAAAGAGACCCAGTACTTC.

This clonotype was picked up a small number of times. The J gene is TRBJ2-5, the V gene TRBV10-2; 8 bases map to TRBD2. Germline lookup yields CDR1 WSHSY and CDR2 SAAADI. V gave up 2 bases and J gave up 3 bases; unmatched junction bases: 2. The CDR3 has 14 amino acids. CDR3 region: CASSERRGEETQYF. The CDR3 coding sequence is TGCGCCAGCAGTGAGAGGCGGGGGGAAGAGACCCAGTACTTC.

The J gene is TRBJ1-4, the V gene TRBV19; TRBD1 aligns across 7 bases. The V gene's germline CDR1 is LNHDA and CDR2 SQIVND (reference sequence). V gave up 8 bases and J gave up 4 bases; unmatched junction bases: 7. The CDR3 has 14 amino acids. The CDR3 region is CASGKTGFNEKLFF. The CDR3 DNA reads as TGTGCCAGTGGGAAGACAGGGTTTAATGAAAAACTGTTTTTT.

This chain connects TRBV20-1 to TRBJ1-2; TRBD1 is a possible D gene (5 bases). Trimming removed 1 base at V and 8 bases at J, with 17 bases between. CDR1 is DFQATT and CDR2 is SNEGSKA in the germline V gene (reference sequence). The CDR3 runs 14 residues. CDR3 region: CSARVVGGGTGYTF. As DNA, the CDR3 is TGCAGTGCTAGAGTTGTCGGGGGAGGGACGGGCTACACCTTC.